Following are 27 T cell receptor beta chains from one sample sequenced in a study of CD8 T cells in Susac syndrome. Random hexamers were used to reverse transcribe the RNA input (about 0.5 to 1 ug). From the immunoSEQ multiplex PCR reads, TCRdb called clonotypes with MiXCR, one entry per CDR3 protein. The sample lists hundreds of thousands of distinct CDR3 sequences, about 93% occurring once. Sequencing input: CD8+ T cells from PBMCs. These receptors came from a human donor with multiple sclerosis.

This sequence joins TRBV11-1 and TRBJ2-5; 10 bases agree with TRBD1. V lost 5 bases, J lost 5 bases, and 14 bases stayed unmatched. The CDR3 extends over 17 amino acids. Germline loops: CDR1 SGHAT, CDR2 FQDESV (reference sequence). CDR3 protein: CASSLSVGTGVTETQYF. DNA of the CDR3: TGTGCCAGCAGCCTATCGGTCGGGACAGGGGTTACGGAGACCCAGTACTTC.

The chain employs TRBV7-9 and TRBJ1-2; perhaps TRBD1 as D (6 bases). This CDR3 is built from 13 residues. Germline V lookup: CDR1 SEHNR, CDR2 FQNEAQ (reference sequence). Trimming left V 5 bases short and J 4 bases short, with 11 bases between. The CDR3 spells CASSQQGGYGYTF. The CDR3 bases are TGTGCCAGCAGCCAACAGGGCGGCTATGGCTACACCTTC.

J is TRBJ2-2 and V is TRBV3-1; the match to TRBD1 covers 7 bases. The J segment lost 8 bases and the V segment lost 1 base, leaving 10 bases of the junction unmatched. This CDR3 contains 16 residues. Germline V gene sequence: CDR1 LGHDT, CDR2 YNNKEL (reference sequence). DNA of the CDR3: TGTGCCAGCAGCCAAGTGAGGGACAGAGGAACTGGGGAGCTGTTTTTT. Its protein product is CASSQVRDRGTGELFF.

The chain is built from TRBV30 and TRBJ2-1, with D maybe TRBD2 (7 bases). V was shortened by 8 bases and J by 10 bases, with 15 bases between the two germline ends. This CDR3 contains 11 residues. Germline CDR1 and CDR2: GTSNPN and SVGIG (reference sequence). The CDR3 region is CAGRGRAEQFF. The CDR3 DNA reads as TGTGCCGGGCGGGGGCGCGCGGAGCAGTTCTTC.

This clonotype was detected once. V gene TRBV7-9 combines with J gene TRBJ2-1; D gene uncertain. This CDR3 has 14 amino acids. V shed 0 bases and J shed 3 bases, with 6 bases lying between them. Germline values: CDR1 SEHNR, CDR2 FQNEAQ (reference sequence). The CDR3 loop is CASSLAGFYNEQFF. In nucleotides, the CDR3 is TGTGCCAGCAGCTTAGCCGGATTCTACAATGAGCAGTTCTTC.

This chain links TRBV6-4 with TRBJ1-1, with 9 bases fitting TRBD1. In germline, CDR1 is MRHNA, CDR2 SNTAGT. The CDR3 spans 14 residues. J was trimmed by 2 bases and V by 6 bases; bases with no gene match: 4. The CDR3: CASRVGQGNTEAFF. CDR3 nucleotides: TGTGCCAGCAGAGTGGGACAGGGTAACACTGAAGCTTTCTTT.

The gene calls are TRBV30 and TRBJ2-1; weak D call: TRBD1 (6 bases). V lost 5 bases and J 1 base, leaving 12 bases between the germline ends. The germline V gene has CDR1 GTSNPN and CDR2 SVGIG (reference sequence). The CDR3 totals 14 residues. The CDR3 bases are TGTGCCTGGGAGACAGGTTCATCCTACAATGAGCAGTTCTTC. Its translation is CAWETGSSYNEQFF.

This rearrangement joins TRBV29-1 to TRBJ2-7; 7 positions agree with TRBD2. V was pared by 6 bases and J by 4 bases, with 9 bases of the junction left unmatched. Germline CDR1 and CDR2: SQVTM and ANQGSEA. The CDR3 consists of 13 residues. CDR3 sequence (DNA): TGCAGCGTGGCGGGGACTACCCCTTACGAGCAGTACTTC. Its protein product is CSVAGTTPYEQYF.

The chain is built from TRBV7-9 and TRBJ1-2; D is uncertain. The CDR3 is made up of 18 amino acids. Trimming cost V 2 bases and J 0 bases, with 19 bases left between them. The germline V gene has CDR1 SEHNR and CDR2 FQNEAQ (reference sequence). The CDR3 coding sequence is TGTGCCAGCAGCTTATCGATAGGGCCCCTTCTAACTAACTATGGCTACACCTTC. It is translated as CASSLSIGPLLTNYGYTF.

The rearrangement links TRBV12-3 or TRBV12-4 to TRBJ2-7; D unresolved. This CDR3 has 13 residues. Trimming stripped 3 bases from V and 1 base from J, with 7 bases between. The CDR3 protein is CASSFALSYEQYF. The CDR3 DNA follows: TGTGCCAGCAGTTTCGCCTTGTCCTACGAGCAGTACTTC.

V and J are TRBV14 and TRBJ2-2, with unresolved D. Trimming removed 1 base at V and 0 bases at J, with 9 bases between. The CDR3 totals 16 residues. Germline V CDR1 and CDR2: SGHDN, FVKESK. Written as DNA, the CDR3 is TGTGCCAGCAGCCAAGTGGCGGAAGCGAACACCGGGGAGCTGTTTTTT. Its protein is CASSQVAEANTGELFF.

The J gene is TRBJ2-7, the V gene TRBV27; D possibly matches TRBD1 or TRBD2 (6 bases each). The length of the CDR3 is 14 residues. CDR1 and CDR2 (germline): MNHEY, SMNVEV (reference sequence). The V end lost 7 bases, the J end lost 4 bases, and 17 bases lay between the germline ends. The CDR3 DNA sequence: TGTGCCAGCACCTTTAGCGGAGGGGGATACGAGCAGTACTTC. Residues: CASTFSGGGYEQYF.

This clonotype was counted a few times. The chain combines TRBV28 with TRBJ2-7; perhaps TRBD1 as D (5 bases). CDR3 length equals 13 residues. V was cut by 3 bases and J by 3 bases, with 9 bases left in between. Germline V gene lookup returns CDR1 MDHEN and CDR2 SYDVKM. This CDR3 is CASSLAGNYEQYF. The CDR3 DNA reads as TGTGCCAGCAGTTTGGCAGGGAACTACGAGCAGTACTTC. Full variable domain (remainder filled in from reference TRBV28 and TRBJ2-7): DVKVTQSSRYLVKRTGEKVFLECVQDMDHENMFWYRQDPGLGLRLIYFSYDVKMKEKGDIPEGYSVSREKKERFSLILESASTNQTSMYLCASSLAGNYEQYFGPGTRLTVT.

This chain joins TRBV9 and TRBJ2-7; a weak D match, TRBD1 (6 bases). Germline V lookup: CDR1 SGDLS, CDR2 YYNGEE. This CDR3 comprises 15 residues. Trimming removed 0 bases at V and 2 bases at J, with 12 bases between. Written as DNA, the CDR3 is TGTGCCAGCAGCGTAGGGGCAGGGGCCCCCTACGAGCAGTACTTC. Translating it yields CASSVGAGAPYEQYF.

V is TRBV3-1 and J is TRBJ1-4; the D gene is possibly TRBD1 (5 bases). Germline CDR1 is LGHDT and CDR2 is YNNKEL (reference sequence). V was pared by 0 bases and J by 5 bases, with 13 bases between. The CDR3 has 16 amino acids. CDR3 residues: CASSQDWSGLNEKLFF. DNA for the CDR3: TGTGCCAGCAGCCAAGATTGGTCAGGGCTGAATGAAAAACTGTTTTTT.

CDR3 nucleotides: TGTGCCAGCAGGAGTCTAGCGGGAGAGACCCAGTACTTC. This codes for CASRSLAGETQYF. The chain employs TRBV6-2 or TRBV6-3 and TRBJ2-5; TRBD2 agrees at 8 bases. Germline V gives CDR1 MNHEY, CDR2 SVGEGT. This CDR3 has 13 residues. V shed 6 bases and J 4 bases; nucleotides not matched to a gene: 4.

The table lists this clonotype with a count of one. J is TRBJ1-2 and V is TRBV30; D not certain. Germline V lookup: CDR1 GTSNPN, CDR2 SVGIG (reference sequence). The length of the CDR3 is 12 residues. V shed 4 bases and J shed 1 base, with 7 bases lying between them. CDR3 sequence (DNA): TGTGCCTGGAAGTTCAGTAACTATGGCTACACCTTC. Amino acid sequence: CAWKFSNYGYTF.

The chain uses TRBV25-1 and TRBJ2-2; D not resolved. The CDR3 is 15 residues long. CDR1 MGHDK and CDR2 SYGVNS come from the germline V gene. Trimming pared 3 bases from V and 6 bases from J, leaving 14 bases between. The CDR3 coding sequence is TGTGCCAGCAGTGAGTTTAGGCCGCCGTCCGGGGAGCTGTTTTTT. Its protein is CASSEFRPPSGELFF.

The J gene is TRBJ2-1, the V gene TRBV20-1; D possibly corresponds to TRBD2 (6 bases). This CDR3 is 14 amino acids long. Germline V gene sequence: CDR1 DFQATT, CDR2 SNEGSKA (reference sequence). V was pared by 0 bases and J by 10 bases, with 16 bases between. Here the CDR3 reads CSARDLMAGREQFF. CDR3 in DNA: TGCAGTGCTAGAGATTTGATGGCGGGAAGGGAGCAGTTCTTC.

The chain employs TRBV29-1 and TRBJ2-5; tentative D call: TRBD2 (7 bases). Germline V gives CDR1 SQVTM, CDR2 ANQGSEA. There are 18 residues in the CDR3. Trimming took 4 bases from V and 0 from J, leaving 24 bases between them. The CDR3 coding sequence is TGCAGCGTTGTACTGGCTAGCGGTCCCGAGGGGGACCAAGAGACCCAGTACTTC. Residues: CSVVLASGPEGDQETQYF.

This clonotype showed up just once. This rearrangement joins TRBV9 to TRBJ2-7, with D possibly being TRBD2 (6 bases). CDR3 length: 13 residues. Germline V gives CDR1 SGDLS, CDR2 YYNGEE. V was clipped by 0 bases and J by 7 bases, with 11 bases between them. CDR3 DNA: TGTGCCAGCAGCGTAGGGGAAGGGAGGGAGCAGTACTTC. Translating it yields CASSVGEGREQYF.

This clonotype was picked up one time. This chain uses TRBV6-4 with TRBJ2-1; D remains ambiguous. Germline V gives CDR1 MRHNA, CDR2 SNTAGT. V was pared by 0 bases and J by 6 bases, with 9 bases between. This CDR3 contains 14 residues. This CDR3 is CASSDSRLGNEQFF. Here the CDR3 DNA reads TGTGCCAGCAGTGACTCGAGACTGGGCAATGAGCAGTTCTTC.

This rearrangement joins TRBV25-1 to TRBJ1-1; D is undetermined. This CDR3 has 14 amino acids. Looked up from germline, CDR1 is MGHDK and CDR2 is SYGVNS. V lost 5 bases to trimming and J lost 5 bases, with 15 bases between them. CDR3 DNA sequence: TGTGCCAGCAGTTCCACACTGGTGGGGACTGAAGCTTTCTTT. Translated, it gives CASSSTLVGTEAFF.

This clonotype occurred a few times. This chain uses TRBV11-1 with TRBJ2-5, with a weak D call TRBD2 (6 bases). Per the germline V gene, CDR1 is SGHAT and CDR2 is FQDESV (reference sequence). This CDR3 has 14 amino acids. Trimming took 4 bases from V and 4 from J, leaving 13 bases between them. The CDR3 DNA reads as TGTGCCAGCAGCTCAGTCCAGGAGGGAGAGACCCAGTACTTC. Its translation: CASSSVQEGETQYF.

The chain combines TRBV5-4 with TRBJ2-7, with a weak D call TRBD1 (6 bases). The V end lost 1 base, the J end lost 2 bases, and 19 bases lay between the germline ends. The CDR3 sequence is 17 residues long. Germline-derived CDR1 and CDR2 are SGHNT and YYREEE (reference sequence). CDR3 in amino acids: CASSLRYRAGDAYEQYF. Written as DNA, the CDR3 is TGTGCCAGCAGCTTGAGGTATCGGGCAGGGGATGCCTACGAGCAGTACTTC.

In DNA, the CDR3 is TGTGCCAGTAGTATAATGGATTATGGCAATCAGCCCCAGCATTTT. It yields the protein CASSIMDYGNQPQHF. The J gene is TRBJ1-5, the V gene TRBV19; D remains unclear. The CDR3 contains 15 residues. Germline CDR1 reads LNHDA; CDR2 reads SQIVND (reference sequence). The V and J ends lost 2 bases and 2 bases respectively, with 10 bases between them.

The V call is TRBV7-9, the J call TRBJ1-3; D remains ambiguous. The V and J ends lost 1 base and 2 bases respectively, with 3 bases between them. This CDR3 comprises 13 residues. The germline CDR1 and CDR2 sequences are SEHNR and FQNEAQ (reference sequence). CDR3 loop: CASSLVTGNTIYF. CDR3 coding DNA: TGTGCCAGCAGCTTAGTAACTGGAAACACCATATATTTT.